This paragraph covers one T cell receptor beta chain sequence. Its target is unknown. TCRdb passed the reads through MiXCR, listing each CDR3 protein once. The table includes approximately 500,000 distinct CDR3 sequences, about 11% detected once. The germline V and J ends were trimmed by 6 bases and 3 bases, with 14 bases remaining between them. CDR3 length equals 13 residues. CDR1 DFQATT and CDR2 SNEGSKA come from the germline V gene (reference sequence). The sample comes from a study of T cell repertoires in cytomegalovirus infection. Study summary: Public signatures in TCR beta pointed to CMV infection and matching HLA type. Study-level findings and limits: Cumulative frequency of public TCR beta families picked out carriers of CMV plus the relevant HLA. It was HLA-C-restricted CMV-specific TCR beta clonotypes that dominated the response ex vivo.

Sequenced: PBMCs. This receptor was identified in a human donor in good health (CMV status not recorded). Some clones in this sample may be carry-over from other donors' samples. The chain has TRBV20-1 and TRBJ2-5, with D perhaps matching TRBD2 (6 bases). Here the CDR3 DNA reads TGCAGTGCCCCGACTTTAGCGGAAGAGACCCAGTACTTC. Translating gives CSAPTLAEETQYF.